This T cell receptor (beta chain) emerged from a study of blood T cell repertoires in COVID-19 (TCRdb year 2020). For the study in its entirety: Collaborator samples came from the United States, Italy and Spain and covered acute and convalescent phases of COVID-19. The prospective study material was composed of cDNA or gDNA derived from T cells, B-cell-depleted T cells, or PBMCs. Subjects who had been exposed to COVID-19, were actively infected with it, or had recovered from it provided the deeply sampled blood TCRbeta repertoires that made up the dataset. The repertoires were released in a freely available public database meant as a resource for research on the immune response to SARS-CoV-2. Samples came from the ongoing ImmuneRACE study (first 160 participants) plus 1,254 subjects from 6 global collaborators. A de-identified subject ID, COVID-19 status, age in years and sex were almost always included in the sample metadata. HLA class I and class II types, where available, came from metadata supplied by the sample provider rather than from assay-based typing. Broad study findings and their caveats: The amount of clinical and demographic metadata varied by source and participant and was provided uncurated.

Each collaborating institution followed its own protocols to collect whole blood in K2EDTA tubes. For TCRbeta analysis, collaborators shipped samples in one of three forms: frozen whole blood, isolated PBMCs, or DNA extracted from either of those sample types. Taken from the germline V gene, the CDR1 and CDR2 loops are SNHLY and FYNNEI. V is trimmed back by 6 bases and J by 6 bases, and the junction contains 1 base that no gene match accounts for. The CDR3 runs 12 amino acids, cysteine and phenylalanine included. The entry retains the CDR3 DNA only, 36 bases that are in frame from base 1. The immunoSEQ Assay, a bias-controlled multiplex PCR, was used to amplify TCRbeta CDR3 regions from genomic DNA. The study's processing was this. The number of nucleated cells in each sample was estimated by amplification of reference gene primers within the assay. Sequence reads were collapsed and filtered to measure the absolute abundance of every unique TCRbeta CDR3 rearrangement. For each sample, productive Simpson clonality was calculated as the square root of Simpson's diversity index over productive rearrangements. Here the immuneACCESS table is served through TCRdb, limited to in-frame sequences with V and J called. Missing clones are a known gap in these copies; in checked studies unresolved V genes cover under half, and the rest lacks a known reason. That table is the source of V, J and clone size, and D and trimming were worked out from the DNA. This sample is represented by about 15,000 clones; about 87% of them were singletons. Roughly 8.8% of the sample comes from the top ten.

Concerning this clone: No cognate antigen has been identified for it. There are no base qualities to consult, and no much larger clone falls within one base.

This receptor was obtained from a human donor in a cohort sampled during active COVID-19. Recombination joined TRBV2 with TRBJ2-1, with 8 bases in between that match TRBD2. The sequenced sample consisted of peripheral blood. Read as DNA, the sequence is TGTGCCAGCAGCGGACTAGCCAATGAGCAGTTCTTC. It specifies CASSGLANEQFF. With the portions outside the CDR3 filled from the reference TRBV2 and TRBJ2-1 genes, the complete variable region becomes EPEVTQTPSHQVTQMGQEVILRCVPISNHLYFYWYRQILGQKVEFLVSFYNNEISEKSEIFDDQFSVERPDGSNFTLKIRSTKLEDSAMYFCASSGLANEQFFGPGTRLTVL.